Listed below are T cell receptor beta chains from one sample, sequenced in a study of shared clonotypes between healthy human individuals. Here immunoSEQ multiplex PCR was the method, and the copy in TCRdb shows in-frame clones only, minus some. In the table there are 600,000 to 750,000 clones, roughly 72% of which are singletons. The specimen sequenced was memory CD4+ T cells sorted from blood. The receptors were gathered from a woman younger than 45 in good health. The CDR3 runs from the conserved cysteine through the conserved F or W. A D gene is named only where the DNA matches it firmly. Size is stated for part of the rows, as once, few or many counts, or as a class when the clone is expanded.

size	D	J	V	DNA	CDR3
few	-	TRBJ2-1	TRBV5-1	TGCGCCAGCAGCTTGTCCAGCGGGTCCTACAATGAGCAGTTCTTC	CASSLSSGSYNEQFF
-	-	TRBJ2-7	TRBV9	TGTGCCAGCAGCGGGTCGGGCGGGCAGACTGAGGAGCAGTACTTC	CASSGSGGQTEEQYF
-	-	TRBJ1-1	TRBV5-1	TGCGCCAGCGGACACGATACGGAGATGAACACTGAAGCTTTCTTT	CASGHDTEMNTEAFF
-	TRBD1	TRBJ1-4	TRBV7-2	TGTGCCAGCAGCCCACAGGGGGCAGTCGAAAAACTGTTTTTT	CASSPQGAVEKLFF
-	-	TRBJ1-1	TRBV5-1	TGCGCCAGCAGCCCCGGGACAAACCTGAACACTGAAGCTTTCTTT	CASSPGTNLNTEAFF
few	TRBD1	TRBJ2-5	TRBV15	TGTGCCACCAGCATAGGACAGGGGCAAGAGACCCAGTACTTC	CATSIGQGQETQYF
few	TRBD1	TRBJ2-7	TRBV5-1	TGCGCCAGCTATCAGGACAGGGCAAACGAGCAGTACTTC	CASYQDRANEQYF
once	-	TRBJ1-2	TRBV7-5	TGTCATCAAAAAGGGTTGACAGGTGGCTACACCTTC	CHQKGLTGGYTF
-	TRBD2	TRBJ2-5	TRBV2	TGTGCCAGCAGGGCTGTGGGGACTAGCGGGAGTGGGACCCAGTACTTC	CASRAVGTSGSGTQYF
once	TRBD2	TRBJ2-1	TRBV18	TGTGCCAGCTCTCTGGGACTAGCAGTAGGGGAGCAGTTCTTC	CASSLGLAVGEQFF
once	-	TRBJ2-7	TRBV5-6	TGTGCCAGCAGCTTGGCCCCAGGGATGAGCCACGAGCAGTACTTC	CASSLAPGMSHEQYF
many	-	TRBJ1-5	TRBV7-2	TGTGCCAGCAGCTATTCGGACATAAATCAGCCCCAGCATTTT	CASSYSDINQPQHF
once	-	TRBJ1-2	TRBV7-3	TGTGCCAGCAGCTTACCATCAAACAGGGTCGGCGGCTACACCTTC	CASSLPSNRVGGYTF
few	-	TRBJ2-1	TRBV5-1	TGCGCCAGCAGCGGAGCGGAAATTTACAATGAGCAGTTCTTC	CASSGAEIYNEQFF
-	-	TRBJ1-2	TRBV10-3	TGTGCCATCAGTGAGGGGGGCTGGGGTGGCTACACCTTC	CAISEGGWGGYTF
few	-	TRBJ2-6	TRBV28	TGTGCCAGCCGTTGGAGGGCTGGGGCCAACGTCCTGACTTTC	CASRWRAGANVLTF
-	TRBD2	TRBJ2-1	TRBV25-1	TGTGCCAGCAGTGAAACTAGCGGGGACGGCCCCAATGAGCAGTTCTTC	CASSETSGDGPNEQFF
-	-	TRBJ2-3	TRBV11-2	TGTGCCAGCAGCTTAGCCGGGGATACGCAGTATTTT	CASSLAGDTQYF
-	-	TRBJ2-1	TRBV29-1	TGCAGCGTTGAGCGCCACAATGAGCAGTTCTTC	CSVERHNEQFF
-	-	TRBJ1-3	TRBV7-8	TGTGCCAGCAGCTTAGGGGTAGGGGGAATGGCTGGAAACACCATATATTTT	CASSLGVGGMAGNTIYF
-	-	TRBJ1-1	TRBV28	TGTGCCACCGTGGACGGACTGAACACTGAAGCTTTCTTT	CATVDGLNTEAFF
-	-	TRBJ2-7	TRBV5-4	TGTGCCAGCAGCTCCTCCCCACTCCGCGAGCAGTACTTC	CASSSSPLREQYF
few	-	TRBJ2-5	TRBV5-1	TGCGCCAGCAGCTTACCGACAGCCCAAGAGACCCAGTACTTC	CASSLPTAQETQYF
-	-	TRBJ2-1	TRBV6-5	TGTGCCAGCAGTTACGCGGGAAATCCGTACAATGAGCAGTTCTTC	CASSYAGNPYNEQFF
-	-	TRBJ2-3	TRBV11-2	TGTGCCAGCAGCTTAGGTCGGGGCCAGCGCGGCACAGATACGCAGTATTTT	CASSLGRGQRGTDTQYF
-	-	TRBJ1-5	TRBV7-2	TGTGCCAGCAGCACGGACAGTAATCAGCCCCAGCATTTT	CASSTDSNQPQHF
-	-	TRBJ2-7	TRBV6-1	TGTGCCAGCGCTTGGGTCTCCTACGAGCAGTACTTC	CASAWVSYEQYF
-	TRBD1	TRBJ2-7	TRBV28	TGTGCCAGCAGTCCGTCCTCCGGGACAGTCACCTACGAGCAGTACTTC	CASSPSSGTVTYEQYF
few	-	TRBJ2-5	TRBV28	TGTGCCAGCACTACCCCCAGAGGGGTGGGGGAGACCCAGTACTTC	CASTTPRGVGETQYF
-	-	TRBJ1-1	TRBV28	TGTGCCAGCAGAACTGGACAGTGGGGGTCGTATACTGAAGCTTTCTTT	CASRTGQWGSYTEAFF
-	TRBD1	TRBJ1-2	TRBV29-1	TGCAGCGTTGGGGACAGCCCTGGCGGCTACACCTTC	CSVGDSPGGYTF
-	-	TRBJ1-3	TRBV29-1	TGCAGCGTGGGTCAAACTGGAAACACCATATATTTT	CSVGQTGNTIYF
-	-	TRBJ1-3	TRBV5-1	TGCGCCAGCAGCCAGGGAGAAGGAAACACCATATATTTT	CASSQGEGNTIYF
-	-	TRBJ2-7	TRBV7-8	TGTGCCAGCAGCGACCTGGACCTTAGCTCCTACGAGCAGTACTTC	CASSDLDLSSYEQYF
few	-	TRBJ2-4	TRBV6-1	TGTGCCAGCACCGAGGACGAAAACATTCAGTACTTC	CASTEDENIQYF
-	-	TRBJ1-2	TRBV6-6	TGTGCCAGCGGTTCAAGGGATTTCTATGGCTACACCTTC	CASGSRDFYGYTF
-	TRBD2	TRBJ2-2	TRBV6-1	TGTGCCAGCAGTGAATTTTGGGGACTAGCGGGAGATAGGGACACCGGGGAGCTGTTTTTT	CASSEFWGLAGDRDTGELFF
-	-	TRBJ1-2	TRBV29-1	TGCAGCGTTGAAGATCGCGTGCTCTATGGCTACACCTTC	CSVEDRVLYGYTF
-	-	TRBJ1-1	TRBV7-9	TGTGCCAGCAGCTTAGCGATGGGGCATGGAGCTGAAGCTTTCTTT	CASSLAMGHGAEAFF
once	-	TRBJ1-1	TRBV6-6	TGTGCCAGCAGTATCCAGGGATTAGCTTTCTTT	CASSIQGLAFF
-	TRBD2	TRBJ2-7	TRBV19	TGTGCCAGTAGAACACTAGCGTCGAGCTCCTACGAGCAGTACTTC	CASRTLASSSYEQYF
few	-	TRBJ2-1	TRBV7-6	TGTGCCAGCAGCTCTAGCGCCTACAATGAGCAGTTCTTC	CASSSSAYNEQFF
few	-	TRBJ1-2	TRBV2	TGTGCCAGCAGTGAAGATTTGTTTTACTATGGCTACACCTTC	CASSEDLFYYGYTF
-	-	TRBJ1-2	TRBV2	TGTGCCAGCAGTGCGCGTGGGGTCCCCTATGGCTACACCTTC	CASSARGVPYGYTF
-	-	TRBJ2-3	TRBV7-8	TGTGCCAGCAGCTTAGGTATATCGCGGGATACGCAGTATTTT	CASSLGISRDTQYF
many	-	TRBJ1-2	TRBV5-1	TGCGCCAGCAGCTTGGGACAACCGTATGGCTACACCTTC	CASSLGQPYGYTF
-	-	TRBJ2-4	TRBV29-1	TGCAGCGTTGAAGTCTCTACAGCGGACATTCAGTACTTC	CSVEVSTADIQYF
few	TRBD1	TRBJ2-7	TRBV6-5	TGTGCCAGCAGCCCGCAGGGGGTAATCTACGAGCAGTACTTC	CASSPQGVIYEQYF
-	-	TRBJ2-7	TRBV7-2	TGTGCCAGCAGCGCACAGGCCTCCTACGAGCAGTACTTC	CASSAQASYEQYF
-	-	TRBJ2-3	TRBV5-1	TGCGCCAGCAGCTTAGGACAGACAACCCGCACAGATACGCAGTATTTT	CASSLGQTTRTDTQYF
-	-	TRBJ2-2	TRBV2	TGTGCCAGCAGTGGACTCCCGGGACTGAACACCGGGGAGCTGTTTTTT	CASSGLPGLNTGELFF
-	TRBD2	TRBJ2-5	TRBV30	TGTGCCTGGAGTGGGGGACTAGCGGGAGAGACCCAGTACTTC	CAWSGGLAGETQYF
-	TRBD1	TRBJ1-4	TRBV4-1	TGCGCCAGCAGCCAAGGGACAGGTTCGGAGGAAGAAAAACTGTTTTTT	CASSQGTGSEEEKLFF